This T cell receptor beta chain was recorded in a study of blood T cell repertoires in COVID-19. At the level of the study: The origin of the acute and convalescent COVID-19 samples was the United States, Italy and Spain. T cells, B-cell-depleted T cells, or PBMCs supplied cDNA or gDNA.

As processed by the authors: Reference gene primers were amplified, and this amplification served to estimate nucleated cell counts. Sequencing used immunoSEQ multiplex PCR; TCRdb keeps in-frame clones, though not all of them. From that table come the V and J calls and clone size; the DNA was used to work out D and trimming. Among around 130,000 clones listed, roughly 82% were seen once. This receptor was taken from a human donor in a cohort sampled during active COVID-19. Sequencing was done on a sample of peripheral blood.

The CDR3 DNA sequence: TGTGCCACCAGTGATTTGGTACCCAAGGGGGGCTACACCTTC. Encoded protein: CATSDLVPKGGYTF. V is TRBV24-1 and J is TRBJ1-2; perhaps TRBD1 as D (5 bases). The germline V gene encodes CDR1 KGHDR and CDR2 SFDVKD. The CDR3 runs 14 residues. V was pared by 0 bases and J by 8 bases, with 12 bases between.